This T cell receptor (beta chain) emerged from a study of early T cells in non-severe SARS-CoV-2 infection. V lost 5 bases and J 4 bases, leaving 15 bases between the germline ends. This CDR3 comprises 15 residues. Germline V gene data show CDR1 as SGHVS and CDR2 as FNYEAQ. The library protocol tagged individual cDNA molecules with unique molecular identifiers. One entry per CDR3 protein results from TCRdb running MiXCR on the 5' RACE reads. The sample carries around 77,000 distinct CDR3 sequences, about 12% recorded once. The chain has TRBV7-6 and TRBJ2-1; D might be TRBD2 (5 bases). Sequenced here: whole blood, sampled at baseline. This receptor was identified in an adult who was a healthcare worker with PCR-confirmed SARS-CoV-2 infection or an uninfected control (not recorded which). The donor label of this sample is uncertain. The CDR3 DNA reads as TGTGCCAGCAGCCGCTCGGGGAGTCGATACAATGAGCAGTTCTTC. Amino acids: CASSRSGSRYNEQFF.